The 8 T cell receptor beta chains below were found in one sample sequenced in a study of cytotoxic CD8 clonotypes in ibrutinib-treated CLL. Only in-frame clones appear in the TCRdb table, and some are missing; sequencing was by immunoSEQ multiplex PCR. Of approximately 120,000 clones in the sample, about 53% were seen once. The starting material was PBMCs, obtained after 24 months of ibrutinib treatment. These receptor sequences come from a human donor with chronic lymphocytic leukemia.

J is TRBJ2-5 and V is TRBV6-1, with 7 nucleotides matching TRBD2. Trimming at V came to 5 bases and at J to 5 bases, leaving 2 bases not matched to a gene. The CDR3 is made up of 12 amino acids. The germline gives CDR1 MNHNS, CDR2 SASEGT. The CDR3 coding sequence is TGTGCCAGCAGTCACGGGGGGGAGACCCAGTACTTC. Amino acid sequence: CASSHGGETQYF.

The V and J genes are TRBV19 and TRBJ1-1, with TRBD1 as a possible D gene (6 bases). Trimming took 4 bases from V and 4 from J, leaving 19 bases between them. Germline loops: CDR1 LNHDA, CDR2 SQIVND (reference sequence). This CDR3 region has 16 residues. The CDR3 coding sequence is TGTGCCAGTAGTAACCCACAAACAGGGCGGCGCACTGAAGCTTTCTTT. Amino acids: CASSNPQTGRRTEAFF.

The chain carries TRBV15 and TRBJ2-1; D is ambiguous. CDR1 and CDR2 from the germline V gene are LNHNV and YYDKDF (reference sequence). V lost 0 bases and J 5 bases, leaving 23 bases between the germline ends. This CDR3 spans 19 amino acids. The CDR3 loop reads CATSREVEVGGRLNNEQFF. The CDR3 DNA is TGTGCCACCAGCAGAGAGGTTGAGGTTGGTGGCAGGTTGAACAATGAGCAGTTCTTC.

The chain links TRBV5-1 to TRBJ1-1, with a possible D match to TRBD1 (5 bases). The ends were cut back, 0 bases at V and 0 bases at J, with 12 bases in the middle. Germline CDR1 reads SGHRS; CDR2 reads YFSETQ. CDR3 length: 16 residues. The CDR3 here is CASSLDGGAMNTEAFF. CDR3 nucleotide sequence: TGCGCCAGCAGCTTGGACGGAGGGGCAATGAACACTGAAGCTTTCTTT.

The J gene is TRBJ2-6, the V gene TRBV29-1; unclear D gene. Germline CDR1 and CDR2: SQVTM and ANQGSEA. CDR3 length equals 18 residues. V was clipped by 2 bases and J by 4 bases, with 21 bases between them. The CDR3 region has the DNA TGCAGCGTTGAATCGATGGGCAGACCAGATGGAGGGGCCAACGTCCTGACTTTC. This gives the protein CSVESMGRPDGGANVLTF.

The rearrangement links TRBV2 to TRBJ2-1; 13 bases line up with TRBD2. The CDR3 has 16 amino acids. The V gene's germline CDR1 is SNHLY and CDR2 FYNNEI. Losses at the gene ends were 7 bases for V and 6 bases for J; bases not matched to a gene: 9. As DNA, the CDR3 is TGTGCCAGCACCTTAACTAGCGGGGGGGCCCCCAATGAGCAGTTCTTC. It translates to CASTLTSGGAPNEQFF.

This clone was recorded once. The chain is built from TRBV6-6 and TRBJ1-2; perhaps TRBD1 as D (5 bases). Germline V gene data show CDR1 as MNHNY and CDR2 as SVGAGI (reference sequence). V was pared by 6 bases and J by 3 bases, with 11 bases between. The CDR3 contains 13 residues. The CDR3 nucleotides are TGTGCCAGCAGCCCCGGCAGGGACTATGGCTACACCTTC. Protein product: CASSPGRDYGYTF.

This chain links TRBV6-6 with TRBJ2-7; D call uncertain. V gave up 5 bases and J gave up 4 bases, with 18 bases separating them. The V gene's germline CDR1 is MNHNY and CDR2 SVGAGI (reference sequence). There are 15 residues in the CDR3. This chain's CDR3 is CASSDAAAARYEQYF. The CDR3, as DNA: TGTGCCAGCAGTGATGCGGCGGCGGCTCGATACGAGCAGTACTTC.